This TCR beta chain was sequenced during a study of naive and memory T cell subsets. Study-wide results and caveats: Over 95% of naive TCR sequences appeared only once, unlike memory subsets.

Overnight CMV lysate stimulation of fresh PBMCs defined donor CMV status by CD4+ IFNgamma. Cells stained for CD3, CD4, CD8, CD45RA, CD27 and viability were sorted into four CD45RA/CD27 subsets. The beta constant-region primer was an equimolar mix of two oligonucleotides covering TRBC1 and TRBC2. TCRdb fed the UMI-ligation and nested PCR reads into MiXCR, producing one record per CDR3 protein. The sample has about 85,000 distinct CDR3 sequences; 13% are singletons. A word on this clonotype: The antigen is unknown.

V was cut by 6 bases and J by 7 bases, with 13 bases left in between. This CDR3 is built from 13 residues. Germline V gene lookup returns CDR1 MNHEY and CDR2 SVGAGI. The TCR was taken from a human donor in good health. Sequencing was carried out using central memory CD4+ T cells from blood. The V and J genes are TRBV6-5 and TRBJ1-5, with D unclear. DNA of the CDR3: TGTGCCAGCAGCCCCAGTACTAACCAGCCCCAGCATTTT. This codes for CASSPSTNQPQHF.